The clone carrying this T cell receptor (beta chain) was detected only a few times. The target antigen is unknown. The data are from a study of molecular identifiers for immune sequencing clone quantification. Study-wide results and caveats: A shared barcode on identical TCR molecules could lead to underestimated sizes for highly expanded clones. Clones carrying above 20 RNA copies accounted for over 99% of effector molecules, under 1% in naive cells.

Sorting isolated naive CD8 T cells as CD8+CD4-CCR7+CD45RA+ events. The J segment lost 1 base and the V segment lost 6 bases, leaving 8 bases of the junction unmatched. This CDR3 region has 16 residues. Via MiXCR, TCRdb re-called the PCR reads, giving one row per CDR3 protein. The sample comprises 400,000 to 600,000 distinct CDR3 sequences, roughly 26% of which are singletons, and roughly 0.77% rests with the top ten. The chain joins TRBV12-3 or TRBV12-4 to TRBJ2-4; TRBD1 matches at 8 bases. This TCR derives from a human donor in good health. Some libraries in this study had Jurkat cell RNA spiked in. Material for sequencing was naive CD8+ T cells from blood, with Jurkat cell RNA spiked in. Subset in this sample: FACS-sorted CD8+CD4-CCR7+CD45RA+ naive T cells. This chain's CDR3 is CASSLQGAMAKNIQYF. In DNA, the CDR3 is TGTGCCAGCAGCCTCCAGGGGGCGATGGCCAAAAACATTCAGTACTTC.